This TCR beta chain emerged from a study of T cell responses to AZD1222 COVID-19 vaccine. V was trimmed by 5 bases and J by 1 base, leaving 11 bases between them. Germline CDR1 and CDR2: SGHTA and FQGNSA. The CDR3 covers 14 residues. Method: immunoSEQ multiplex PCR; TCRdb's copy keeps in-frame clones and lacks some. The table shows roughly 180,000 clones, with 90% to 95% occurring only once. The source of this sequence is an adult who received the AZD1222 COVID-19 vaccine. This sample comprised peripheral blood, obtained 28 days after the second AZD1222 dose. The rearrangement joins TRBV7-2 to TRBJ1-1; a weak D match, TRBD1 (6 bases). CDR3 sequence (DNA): TGTGCCAGCAGCGGCCAAGGGGGGAACACTGAAGCTTTCTTT. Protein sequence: CASSGQGGNTEAFF.